Presented here are 27 T cell receptor beta chains from one specimen sequenced in a study of T-cell reconstitution after alpha-beta-depleted transplantation in children. Unique molecular identifiers tagged the TCRbeta library. One entry per CDR3 protein results from TCRdb running MiXCR on the PCR reads. The sample has approximately 7,000 distinct CDR3 sequences; 4% to 5.5% are singletons. The material was PBMCs, mostly from graft donor cells, obtained 180 days after TCRalphabeta/CD19-depleted stem cell transplant. These receptor sequences come from a child under two years old who had a stem cell transplant for acute myeloid leukemia, so the T cells may come from the graft donor.

The table lists this clonotype with many counts. The chain carries TRBV6-5 and TRBJ2-7; 8 bases agree with TRBD1. The CDR3 totals 13 residues. V shed 6 bases, J shed 7 bases, and the junction held 8 bases outside the gene matches. The V gene's germline CDR1 is MNHEY and CDR2 SVGAGI. This chain's CDR3 is CASRMDRVREQYF. The CDR3, as DNA: TGTGCCAGCAGGATGGACAGGGTCAGGGAGCAGTACTTC.

This clonotype was observed at least ten times. V is TRBV28 and J is TRBJ2-1, with TRBD2 matching over 9 bases. This CDR3 is built from 15 residues. CDR1 is MDHEN and CDR2 is SYDVKM in the germline V gene. V shed 4 bases and J 4 bases; nucleotides not matched to a gene: 5. CDR3 sequence: CASSSASGTYNEQFF. Here the CDR3 DNA reads TGTGCCAGCAGTTCGGCTAGCGGGACATACAATGAGCAGTTCTTC.

The chain combines TRBV12-3 or TRBV12-4 with TRBJ1-1; perhaps TRBD1 as D (6 bases). The CDR3 totals 16 residues. V gave up 4 bases and J gave up 5 bases, with 20 bases separating them. CDR3 loop: CASSSKYAGERTEAFF. The CDR3 coding sequence is TGTGCCAGCAGTTCTAAATACGCAGGGGAAAGGACTGAAGCTTTCTTT.

In this sample, this clonotype is medium-sized (0.01 to 0.1%). The J gene is TRBJ2-3, the V gene TRBV28; unclear D gene. V was trimmed by 8 bases and J by 2 bases, leaving 5 bases between them. This CDR3 has 11 amino acids. Germline V CDR1 and CDR2: MDHEN, SYDVKM. CDR3: CASFSTDTQYF. The CDR3, as DNA: TGTGCCAGCTTTTCCACAGATACGCAGTATTTT.

In its sample, this clonotype ranks as medium-sized. The CDR3 bases are TGTGCCAGCAGACCGACAGGGACCTCTGGAAACACCATATATTTT. Translation gives CASRPTGTSGNTIYF. The chain recombines TRBV6-5 with TRBJ1-3, with 7 positions matching TRBD1. The CDR3 spans 15 residues. J gave up 0 bases and V 6 bases, and 5 bases lay outside the gene matches. Per germline, CDR1 MNHEY and CDR2 SVGAGI.

This clonotype was observed many times. The chain carries TRBV6-1 and TRBJ2-7, with D perhaps matching TRBD1 (5 bases). Per the germline V gene, CDR1 is MNHNS and CDR2 is SASEGT. This CDR3 contains 13 residues. V was cut by 6 bases and J by 4 bases, with 13 bases left in between. CDR3 nucleotides: TGTGCCAGCAGGGACCCCAACAGGTACGAGCAGTACTTC. It encodes CASRDPNRYEQYF.

This clonotype is labeled medium-sized. The rearrangement uses TRBV12-3 or TRBV12-4 and TRBJ2-7, with a tentative D call TRBD2 (5 bases). With 6 bases removed from V and 2 bases from J, the gap between germline ends came to 11 bases. The CDR3 contains 13 residues. Here the CDR3 reads CASREDGAYEQYF. CDR3 coding DNA: TGTGCCAGCAGGGAGGACGGAGCCTACGAGCAGTACTTC.

The chain joins TRBV24-1 to TRBJ2-1, with D possibly being TRBD1 (6 bases). The germline CDR1 and CDR2 sequences are KGHDR and SFDVKD. V was shortened by 10 bases and J by 5 bases, with 11 bases between the two germline ends. The CDR3 covers 12 residues. CDR3 DNA sequence: TGTGCCACTCCGACAGGAGACAATGAGCAGTTCTTC. Translated: CATPTGDNEQFF.

This clonotype has ten or more counts. The chain combines TRBV11-2 with TRBJ1-2; D unresolved. Germline loops: CDR1 SGHAT, CDR2 FQNNGV. Trimming cost V 5 bases and J 0 bases, with 4 bases left between them. This CDR3 is built from 12 residues. The CDR3 protein is CASSTPNYGYTF. The CDR3 DNA sequence: TGTGCCAGCAGCACGCCTAACTATGGCTACACCTTC. Complete variable domain (other parts from reference TRBV11-2 and TRBJ1-2): EAGVAQSPRYKIIEKRQSVAFWCNPISGHATLYWYQQILGQGPKLLIQFQNNGVVDDSQLPKDRFSAERLKGVDSTLKIQPAKLEDSAVYLCASSTPNYGYTFGSGTRLTVV.

In its sample, this clonotype ranks as medium-sized (0.01 to 0.1%). The chain has TRBV4-3 and TRBJ2-5; D is ambiguous. The CDR3 consists of 14 residues. V was clipped by 0 bases and J by 5 bases, with 10 bases between them. CDR1 and CDR2 from the germline V gene are LGHNA and YSLEER. The CDR3: CASSQELPGETQYF. The CDR3 DNA follows: TGCGCCAGCAGCCAAGAACTTCCCGGGGAGACCCAGTACTTC.

This clonotype is medium-sized (0.01 to 0.1%) within its sample. The chain is built from TRBV7-8 and TRBJ1-1; no clear D. The V end lost 5 bases, the J end lost 1 base, and 14 bases lay between the germline ends. The CDR3 totals 15 residues. Looked up from germline, CDR1 is SGHVS and CDR2 is FQNEAQ. The CDR3 region has the DNA TGTGCCAGCAGCCTAAGGGTAGAAAGGAACACTGAAGCTTTCTTT. Translating it yields CASSLRVERNTEAFF.

This clonotype was found many times. J is TRBJ2-2 and V is TRBV12-3 or TRBV12-4; 13 positions match TRBD2. The CDR3 sequence is 17 residues long. V trimming: 4 bases; J trimming: 2 bases; junction bases outside the gene matches: 4. CDR3 protein: CASSSPGLAGNTGELFF. CDR3 coding DNA: TGTGCCAGCAGTTCGCCGGGACTAGCGGGAAACACCGGGGAGCTGTTTTTT.

This clonotype has a count of ten or more. V usage is TRBV28 and J usage is TRBJ2-3; a weak D match, TRBD1 (6 bases). Per germline, CDR1 MDHEN and CDR2 SYDVKM. The V gene lost 4 bases and the J gene lost 1 base, with 15 bases spanning the gap. The CDR3 loop spans 16 amino acids. CDR3 sequence reads: CASSSPGTHRTDTQYF. CDR3 coding DNA: TGTGCCAGCAGTTCTCCCGGGACACACCGCACAGATACGCAGTATTTT.

By share of the sample, this clonotype is medium-sized (0.01 to 0.1%). The chain uses TRBV27 and TRBJ2-3; either TRBD1 or TRBD2 may supply D (5 bases each). Trimming left V 3 bases short and J 3 bases short, with 7 bases between. This CDR3 is 13 amino acids long. From germline, CDR1 is MNHEY and CDR2 SMNVEV (reference sequence). For the CDR3, the DNA is TGTGCCAGCAGTTTGGGGGTAACAGATACGCAGTATTTT. It is translated as CASSLGVTDTQYF.

The table lists this clonotype with many counts. The genes are TRBV3-1 and TRBJ2-3, with D uncertain. This CDR3 spans 12 amino acids. The germline CDR1 and CDR2 sequences are LGHDT and YNNKEL (reference sequence). The V and J ends lost 2 bases and 6 bases respectively, with 6 bases between them. The CDR3 DNA reads TGTGCCAGCAGCCAAATGTGGGATACGCAGTATTTT. The encoded protein is CASSQMWDTQYF.

This clonotype was counted ten times or more. The genes are TRBV5-4 and TRBJ2-5; 9 bases agree with TRBD2. Germline V gene sequence: CDR1 SGHNT, CDR2 YYREEE (reference sequence). This CDR3 has 13 residues. The V and J ends lost 4 bases and 5 bases, in that order; junction bases with no gene match: 3. In DNA, the CDR3 is TGTGCCAGCAGCCGCGGACTAGCGGAGACCCAGTACTTC. Encoded protein: CASSRGLAETQYF. Together with reference TRBV5-4 and TRBJ2-5, the CDR3 gives the full variable domain: ETGVTQSPTHLIKTRGQQVTLRCSSQSGHNTVSWYQQALGQGPQFIFQYYREEENGRGNFPPRFSGLQFPNYSSELNVNALELDDSALYLCASSRGLAETQYFGPGTRLLVL.

This clonotype is labeled large. The genes are TRBV28 and TRBJ2-7; TRBD2 matches 7 bases. V gave up 8 bases and J gave up 1 base; unmatched junction bases: 11. The germline V gene encodes CDR1 MDHEN and CDR2 SYDVKM. The CDR3 sequence is 15 residues long. CDR3 in amino acids: CASFKGRGLSYEQYF. CDR3 coding DNA: TGTGCCAGCTTCAAAGGGAGGGGTTTGTCCTACGAGCAGTACTTC.

This clonotype is medium-sized in the sample. This chain connects TRBV5-1 to TRBJ2-5, with a tentative D call TRBD1 (5 bases). Germline-derived CDR1 and CDR2 are SGHRS and YFSETQ. The V and J ends lost 2 bases and 0 bases respectively, with 14 bases between them. This CDR3 spans 16 amino acids. The CDR3 DNA reads TGCGCCAGCAGCTTACAGGCCCAACCAGACCAAGAGACCCAGTACTTC. Protein product: CASSLQAQPDQETQYF.

This clonotype was found many times. The chain carries TRBV6-5 and TRBJ2-1, with D possibly TRBD2 on 6 matching bases. Looked up from germline, CDR1 is MNHEY and CDR2 is SVGAGI. V lost 5 bases and J lost 8, with 16 bases in between. This CDR3 comprises 14 residues. The CDR3: CASSVLAGGDEQFF. The DNA for the CDR3 is TGTGCCAGCAGTGTACTAGCTGGCGGCGATGAGCAGTTCTTC.

The table lists this clonotype with many counts. V gene TRBV19 combines with J gene TRBJ1-1; D unresolved. The CDR3 is 14 residues long. The germline V gene has CDR1 LNHDA and CDR2 SQIVND (reference sequence). Trimming took off 5 bases at V and 0 bases at J, with 10 bases between the two ends. CDR3 nucleotide sequence: TGTGCCAGTAGTTCAGCTCCATTGAACACTGAAGCTTTCTTT. This encodes CASSSAPLNTEAFF.

By share, this clonotype ranks as large. The V and J genes are TRBV28 and TRBJ2-2; possibly TRBD1 for D (6 bases). Germline values: CDR1 MDHEN, CDR2 SYDVKM. This CDR3 contains 16 residues. Trimming took off 4 bases at V and 2 bases at J, with 14 bases between the two ends. Here the CDR3 DNA reads TGTGCCAGCAGTTGGGTGACAGGAGCTAACACCGGGGAGCTGTTTTTT. Translation gives CASSWVTGANTGELFF.

By its share, this clonotype is large. This chain connects TRBV7-6 to TRBJ2-3; no clear D gene. Trimming pared 5 bases from V and 6 bases from J, leaving 9 bases between. Germline values: CDR1 SGHVS, CDR2 FNYEAQ. The CDR3 has 12 amino acids. The DNA of the CDR3 is TGTGCCAGCAGCCCCAGTGGGGATACGCAGTATTTT. Protein product: CASSPSGDTQYF. The complete variable domain, with remaining parts taken from reference TRBV7-6 and TRBJ2-3, reads GAGVSQSPRYKVTKRGQDVALRCDPISGHVSLYWYRQALGQGPEFLTYFNYEAQQDKSGLPNDRFSAERPEGSISTLTIQRTEQRDSAMYRCASSPSGDTQYFGPGTRLTVL.

This clonotype was counted ten times or more. The chain uses TRBV18 and TRBJ2-1; 10 bases line up with TRBD1. The V and J ends lost 3 bases and 15 bases, in that order; junction bases with no gene match: 2. Germline V gene lookup returns CDR1 KGHSH and CDR2 LQKENI. The CDR3 runs 11 residues. CDR3 loop: CASSPGQGPFF. The DNA of the CDR3 is TGTGCCAGCTCACCGGGACAGGGGCCGTTCTTC.

This clonotype was picked up many times. In DNA, the CDR3 is TGTGCCAGCACGGAACTGGACAGCCTTAATGAAAAACTGTTTTTT. It specifies CASTELDSLNEKLFF. This rearrangement joins TRBV28 to TRBJ1-4; TRBD1 might be the D (6 bases). Germline V gives CDR1 MDHEN, CDR2 SYDVKM. The V gene lost 7 bases and the J gene lost 4 bases, with 16 bases spanning the gap. The CDR3 runs 15 residues.

There are many counts of this clonotype. This chain uses TRBV12-3 or TRBV12-4 with TRBJ2-2, with D possibly called TRBD1 or TRBD2 (6 bases each). The CDR3 runs 15 residues. The germline V and J ends were trimmed by 4 bases and 0 bases, with 9 bases remaining between them. DNA for the CDR3: TGTGCCAGCAGTTGGGGGGCCACGAACACCGGGGAGCTGTTTTTT. It encodes CASSWGATNTGELFF.

This clonotype occurred many times. The CDR3 nucleotides are TGTGCCAGCAGCTTAGTTCCTAGCGGGCCACCCTACAATGAGCAGTTCTTC. Protein product: CASSLVPSGPPYNEQFF. The chain links TRBV7-2 to TRBJ2-1, with TRBD2 identical over 8 bases. The length of the CDR3 is 17 residues. Germline V CDR1 and CDR2: SGHTA, FQGNSA. Trimming at V came to 1 base and at J to 2 bases, leaving 7 bases not matched to a gene.

This clonotype is medium-sized within its sample. At one boundary the junction diverges from the germline segment, which might be a read error. The chain combines TRBV7-7 with TRBJ2-5; 8 bases align to TRBD2. In germline, CDR1 is SSHAT, CDR2 FNYEAQ (reference sequence). The length of the CDR3 is 16 residues. CDR3 nucleotides: TGTGCTAGCAGCTTAGGTGTGAGCGGGAGTTCAGAGACCCAGTACTTC. Its protein is CASSLGVSGSSETQYF.